These T cell receptor beta chains were read from a single sample in a study of technical replicates of blood from several donors. Data came from immunoSEQ multiplex PCR; TCRdb stores just in-frame clones and leaves some out. The sample includes about 83,000 clones, around nine tenths of them seen just once. The specimen sequenced was T cells isolated from PBMCs. The receptors here all came from a human donor in good health. Both conserved end residues are part of each CDR3. D genes are given only for firm matches. The size of a clone is reported for some rows only, either as once, few or many, or as a class for expanded clones.

NA,TRBD1,TRBJ2-7,TRBV29-1,TGCAGCGTTCCCGACAGGGAGAACCCTTACGAGCAGTACTTC,CSVPDRENPYEQYF
NA,NA,TRBJ2-3,TRBV25-1,TGTGCCAGCAGTGACAGAACAAGCACAGATACGCAGTATTTT,CASSDRTSTDTQYF
NA,TRBD2,TRBJ2-7,TRBV19,TGTGCCAGTAGCCCAGGAGCCGCGGGAGGATCCTACGAGCAGTACTTC,CASSPGAAGGSYEQYF
NA,NA,TRBJ1-5,TRBV15,TGTGCCACCAGCAGAACAAATCAGCCCCAGCATTTT,CATSRTNQPQHF
NA,NA,TRBJ2-1,TRBV30,TGTGCCTGGGATTACGGGAACTACAATGAGCAGTTCTTC,CAWDYGNYNEQFF
NA,TRBD1,TRBJ2-7,TRBV29-1,TGCAGCGCCCAAAGGCAGACAGGGGACGGCTACGAGCAGTACTTC,CSAQRQTGDGYEQYF
NA,NA,TRBJ2-2,TRBV6-4,TGTGCCAGCAGTGACTCCCCGACATTGGATCCCGGGGAGCTGTTTTTT,CASSDSPTLDPGELFF
once,NA,TRBJ2-1,TRBV9,TGTGCCAGCAGCGCCATACCGACGGGCTACAATGAGCAGTTCTTC,CASSAIPTGYNEQFF
NA,NA,TRBJ1-2,TRBV10-2,TGCGCCAGCAGCTCAACGGTACTCTATGGCTACACCTTC,CASSSTVLYGYTF
once,TRBD2,TRBJ2-3,TRBV27,TGTGCCAGCAGTTTCGGGACTAGCGGGTCCCTGAGGAATACGCAGTATTTT,CASSFGTSGSLRNTQYF
once,TRBD2,TRBJ2-2,TRBV9,TGTGCCAGCATCATAATAGCGGGAGGGCCCCTGAGCGGGGAGCTGTTTTTT,CASIIIAGGPLSGELFF
NA,TRBD1,TRBJ2-7,TRBV7-9,TGTGCCAGCAGCCGCCCGGGACAGGGTTCCTACGAGCAGTACTTC,CASSRPGQGSYEQYF
once,NA,TRBJ1-3,TRBV21-1,TGTGCCAGCAGCAACATCCAACAGCTTTCTGGAAACACCATATATTTT,CASSNIQQLSGNTIYF
NA,NA,TRBJ1-4,TRBV5-1,TGCGCCAGCAGCAAAACCCAGGGATACGATGAAAAACTGTTTTTT,CASSKTQGYDEKLFF
NA,NA,TRBJ2-5,TRBV9,TGTGCCAGCAGCGTAGGGGGGGGGCCCCAAGAGACCCAGTACTTC,CASSVGGGPQETQYF
NA,NA,TRBJ1-2,TRBV7-3,TGTGCCAGCAGCCCGGGGTGGAGTACCGGTGGCTACACCTTC,CASSPGWSTGGYTF
NA,NA,TRBJ2-7,TRBV10-1,TGCGCCAGCTCCAGGAAGCCGCGGCGGCTAGCTAGTTACGAGCAGTACTTC,CASSRKPRRLASYEQYF
once,NA,TRBJ2-7,TRBV28,TGTGCCAGTAAACTTAAGACTGTTCCCTACGAGCAGTACTTC,CASKLKTVPYEQYF
NA,TRBD1,TRBJ1-3,TRBV27,TGTGCCAGCAGTTTCGAGGGGGCCCCTGGAAACACCATATATTTT,CASSFEGAPGNTIYF
NA,TRBD1,TRBJ1-5,TRBV2,TGTGCCAGCAGTGACCGGACAGGACATAGCAATCAGCCCCAGCATTTT,CASSDRTGHSNQPQHF
NA,TRBD2,TRBJ2-1,TRBV6-1,TGTGCCAGCAGTCTTGGACTAGCGGCCTACAATGAGCAGTTCTTC,CASSLGLAAYNEQFF
NA,TRBD1,TRBJ1-2,TRBV6-1,TGTGCCAGCAGTGTCGGCTTCGGCAGGGGGGATGGCTACACCTTC,CASSVGFGRGDGYTF
NA,TRBD1,TRBJ1-1,TRBV27,TGTGCCAGCAGCCGACAGGGGGTAATGTATGGAGCTTTCTTT,CASSRQGVMYGAFF
once,NA,TRBJ2-1,TRBV11-2,TGTGCCAGCAGCCCAGAGTTCTTC,CASSPEFF
NA,TRBD1,TRBJ2-6,TRBV27,TGTGCCAGCAGTTCCCAGGGGGCTGGGGCCAACGTCCTGACTTTC,CASSSQGAGANVLTF
NA,TRBD2,TRBJ2-3,TRBV30,TGTGCCTGGAGTGTACCAAGCGGGGGGGTTTCAGATACGCAGTATTTT,CAWSVPSGGVSDTQYF
NA,TRBD1,TRBJ1-5,TRBV12-5,TGTGCTAGTGGTTTGACAGGGGGTTTACATCAGCCCCAGCATTTT,CASGLTGGLHQPQHF
NA,NA,TRBJ2-5,TRBV7-9,TGTGCCAGCAGCTTGGGGGGGCAGGAGACCCAGTACTTC,CASSLGGQETQYF
NA,TRBD1,TRBJ2-7,TRBV29-1,TGCAGCGTTGAAAGGGGAGACAGGGTACGGTCCTACGAGCAGTACTTC,CSVERGDRVRSYEQYF
NA,NA,TRBJ2-6,TRBV7-9,TGTGCCAGCGGAACTGTTAGCGGCTACTCTGGGGCCAACGTCCTGACTTTC,CASGTVSGYSGANVLTF
NA,NA,TRBJ1-5,TRBV2,TGTGCCAGCAGTCCTAAGGGAGACGCCCAGCCCCAGCATTTT,CASSPKGDAQPQHF
NA,TRBD2,TRBJ2-3,TRBV5-1,TGCGCCAGCAGCTTGGCAACTAGCGGGAGCTCAGATACGCAGTATTTT,CASSLATSGSSDTQYF
few,NA,TRBJ1-1,TRBV6-4,TGTGCCAGCAGCCTACACCCCGGGACAAAGGAGAAAGCTTTCTTT,CASSLHPGTKEKAFF
NA,TRBD2,TRBJ2-7,TRBV4-2,TGTGCCAGCAGCCAAGATCTACCAGCGGGGAGCTCCTACGAGCAGTACTTC,CASSQDLPAGSSYEQYF
NA,NA,TRBJ1-1,TRBV13,TGTGCCAGCAGCGACGGGAAACGTCGAGTCTTT,CASSDGKRRVF
NA,TRBD2,TRBJ2-7,TRBV28,TGTGCCAGCAGTCCAACGGGACTAGACGAGCAGTACTTC,CASSPTGLDEQYF
NA,TRBD1,TRBJ2-3,TRBV5-1,TGCGCCAGCAGCGTAACAGGGGGCTGGACAGATACGCAGTATTTT,CASSVTGGWTDTQYF
NA,TRBD2,TRBJ2-1,TRBV4-1,TGCGCCAGCAGCCAGCCAGGACTAGCGGGCTCCTACAATGAGCAGTTCTTC,CASSQPGLAGSYNEQFF
NA,TRBD2,TRBJ2-1,TRBV6-1,TGTGCCAGCAGTGACGGCGGGGGTTATGCGCAGTTCTTC,CASSDGGGYAQFF
NA,NA,TRBJ2-1,TRBV28,TGTGCCAGCAGACGCCGTATAGATTACAATGAGCAGTTCTTC,CASRRRIDYNEQFF
NA,TRBD2,TRBJ2-5,TRBV6-5,TGTGCCAGCGCAGAGGGACTAGCGGAGACCCAGTACTTC,CASAEGLAETQYF
NA,TRBD1,TRBJ1-1,TRBV11-1,TGTGCCAGCAGCCGGAACACAGGGGACACTGAAGCTTTCTTT,CASSRNTGDTEAFF
NA,TRBD1,TRBJ2-7,TRBV6-1,TGTGCCAGCGGACAGGGACAGGGCGAGCAGTACTTC,CASGQGQGEQYF
NA,NA,TRBJ2-5,TRBV5-1,TGCGCCAGCAGCTTGGCCGTTCTTGAGGAGAGACAAGAGACCCAGTACTTC,CASSLAVLEERQETQYF
NA,NA,TRBJ1-1,TRBV7-9,TGTGCCAGCAGACCCAGGGCGGCTGAAAACACTGAAGCTTTCTTT,CASRPRAAENTEAFF
NA,NA,TRBJ1-5,TRBV30,TGTGCCTGGAGTGTAAAGGGGAACCCTAATAGCAATCAGCCCCAGCATTTT,CAWSVKGNPNSNQPQHF
NA,TRBD2,TRBJ2-1,TRBV6-4,TGTGCCAGCAGTGACCAGACTAGCGGGGTCGATGAGCAGTTCTTC,CASSDQTSGVDEQFF
NA,NA,TRBJ2-7,TRBV11-2,TGTGCCAGCAGCTCCCTTAGGGGTGAGCAGTACTTC,CASSSLRGEQYF
NA,TRBD2,TRBJ2-1,TRBV28,TGTGCCAGCAGGATGGGCGGGAGCACCTACAATGAGCAGTTCTTC,CASRMGGSTYNEQFF
once,NA,TRBJ1-1,TRBV15,TGTGCCACCGCACGTCGGGATGACACTGAAGCTTTCTTT,CATARRDDTEAFF
NA,NA,TRBJ2-1,TRBV4-1,TGCGCCAGCAGCCAAGAGCGAGAACCTCTAATGGAGGACCCGCCCGGACAGTTCTTC,CASSQEREPLMEDPPGQFF
NA,NA,TRBJ1-1,TRBV6-5,TGTGCCAGCCTTGGAGAGGGTAGAAAAGCTTTCTTT,CASLGEGRKAFF
NA,TRBD2,TRBJ2-4,TRBV5-8,TGTGCCAGCAGCTTGTATAGCGGGGGCAGATTCCCGTACTTC,CASSLYSGGRFPYF
once,TRBD1,TRBJ1-1,TRBV5-1,TGCGCCAGCAGCGTACAGGGGAGTTCTGAAGCTTTCTTT,CASSVQGSSEAFF